This T cell receptor (beta chain) was obtained from a study of Ad26.COV2.S vaccination and SARS-CoV-2 variants. The CDR3 has 13 amino acids. CDR1 is LNHDA and CDR2 is SQIVND in the germline V gene (reference sequence). Trimming cost V 2 bases and J 6 bases, with 10 bases left between them. Generated by immunoSEQ multiplex PCR, the TCRdb table keeps only in-frame clones and is missing some. The table has 320,000 or so clones, 85% to 90% seen once. Treatment here: roughly 20 received Ad26.COV2.S at low or high dose, single or two shots; about five received placebo; per-sample allocation not given. Material that was analyzed had been drawn on day 63 after the first vaccine or placebo injection. The count of this clone is one.

The chain carries TRBV19 and TRBJ1-1, with D unclear. This sequence originates from a person aged 18 to 65 who received the Ad26.COV2.S COVID-19 vaccine or a placebo. Here the sequenced sample was peripheral blood, taken in a trial of Ad26.COV2.S vaccine versus placebo. CDR3 sequence (DNA): TGTGCCAGTAGTATAACGGAGGGCTCTGAAGCTTTCTTT. Protein: CASSITEGSEAFF.